Listed below are T cell receptor beta chains from one sample, sequenced in a study of cytomegalovirus exposure and HLA in healthy donors. TCRdb keeps only in-frame clones here, not all; method: immunoSEQ multiplex PCR. The sample yields about 180,000 clones, around 80% seen once. The specimen sequenced was PBMCs. The receptors shown here come from a woman between 45 and 60 years old in good health and CMV-seronegative. Each CDR3 is given with its conserved first and last residue. The D gene is left open where the match is weak.

.	TRBV4-3	TRBJ2-1	CASSHLGLRGEQFF
.	TRBV15	TRBJ1-5	CATSKPRWQGRQPQHF
TRBD1	TRBV4-3	TRBJ2-2	CASSQAGTGATGELFF
TRBD1	TRBV28	TRBJ1-2	CAVGTDRIYKKGYTF
.	TRBV6-5	TRBJ1-2	CASMGPASGYTF
TRBD1	TRBV7-2	TRBJ2-7	CASSLFPLLPGQGVHEQYF
TRBD1	TRBV18	TRBJ1-2	CASSPHVQGAHGYTF
.	TRBV7-2	TRBJ2-7	CASSLSSRAAYEQYF
TRBD1	TRBV28	TRBJ2-7	CASSEWTGGTYEQYF
TRBD2	TRBV28	TRBJ2-3	CASSLRRRGSSTDTQYF
TRBD1	TRBV6-1	TRBJ1-2	CASSATRQGYYGYTF
TRBD1	TRBV28	TRBJ1-4	CASSPGRTGGEKLFF
TRBD1	TRBV4-3	TRBJ2-6	CASSQGGTGGTGANVLTF
.	TRBV4-3	TRBJ2-3	CASSQGGAGKSHATYTQYF
.	TRBV28	TRBJ2-4	CASSLSTGMGNIQYF
.	TRBV2	TRBJ2-2	CASSESGGANTGELFF